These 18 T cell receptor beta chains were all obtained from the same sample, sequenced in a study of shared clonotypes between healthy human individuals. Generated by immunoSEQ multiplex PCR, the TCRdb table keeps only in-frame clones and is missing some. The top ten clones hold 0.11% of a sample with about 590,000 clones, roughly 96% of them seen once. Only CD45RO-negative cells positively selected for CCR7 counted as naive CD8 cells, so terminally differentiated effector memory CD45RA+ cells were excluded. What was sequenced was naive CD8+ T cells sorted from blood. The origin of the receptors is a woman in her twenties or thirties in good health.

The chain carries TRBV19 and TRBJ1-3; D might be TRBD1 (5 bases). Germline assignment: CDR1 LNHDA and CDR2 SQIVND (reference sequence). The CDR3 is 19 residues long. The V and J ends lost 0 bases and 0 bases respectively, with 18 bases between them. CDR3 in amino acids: CASSIDGTNVYSSGNTIYF. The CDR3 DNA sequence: TGTGCCAGTAGTATAGATGGGACCAACGTCTACAGCTCTGGAAACACCATATATTTT.

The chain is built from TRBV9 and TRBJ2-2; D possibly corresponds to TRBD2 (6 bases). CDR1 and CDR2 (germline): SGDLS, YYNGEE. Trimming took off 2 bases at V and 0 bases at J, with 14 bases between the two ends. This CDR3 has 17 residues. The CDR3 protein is CASSVGGPKPNTGELFF. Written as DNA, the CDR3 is TGTGCCAGCAGCGTGGGGGGTCCGAAACCGAACACCGGGGAGCTGTTTTTT.

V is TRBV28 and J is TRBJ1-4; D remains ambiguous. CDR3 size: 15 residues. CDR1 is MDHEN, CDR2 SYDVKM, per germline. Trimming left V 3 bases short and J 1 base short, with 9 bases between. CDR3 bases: TGTGCCAGCAGTTTGATCGGTAAAACTAATGAAAAACTGTTTTTT. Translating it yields CASSLIGKTNEKLFF.

The CDR3 nucleotides are TGTGCCAGCAGCCCCCCAGGCGATGGCTACACCTTC. It specifies CASSPPGDGYTF. V is TRBV4-2 and J is TRBJ1-2; D remains unclear. V lost 4 bases to trimming and J lost 6 bases, with 9 bases between them. The CDR3 runs 12 residues. Germline lookup yields CDR1 LGHNA and CDR2 YNFKEQ.

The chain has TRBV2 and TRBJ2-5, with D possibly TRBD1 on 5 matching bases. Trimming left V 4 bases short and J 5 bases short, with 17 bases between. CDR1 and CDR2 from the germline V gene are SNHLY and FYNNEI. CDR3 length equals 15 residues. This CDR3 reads CASSGETDTHETQYF. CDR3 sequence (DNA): TGTGCCAGCAGTGGTGAGACAGATACGCACGAGACCCAGTACTTC.

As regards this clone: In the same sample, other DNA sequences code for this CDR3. The CDR3 is CASSIGQGGYEQYF. The CDR3 DNA sequence: TGTGCCAGTAGTATCGGACAGGGGGGTTACGAGCAGTACTTC. The chain has TRBV19 and TRBJ2-7; 10 nucleotides agree with TRBD1. The J segment lost 4 bases and the V segment lost 3 bases, leaving 3 bases of the junction unmatched. The CDR3 runs 14 residues. Germline V gene data show CDR1 as LNHDA and CDR2 as SQIVND (reference sequence).

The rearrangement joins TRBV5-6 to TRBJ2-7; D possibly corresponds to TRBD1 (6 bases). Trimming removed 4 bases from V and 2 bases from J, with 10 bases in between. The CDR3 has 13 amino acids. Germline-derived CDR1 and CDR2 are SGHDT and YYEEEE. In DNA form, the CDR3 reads TGTGCCAGCAGCCAGGACAGTACCTACGAGCAGTACTTC. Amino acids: CASSQDSTYEQYF.

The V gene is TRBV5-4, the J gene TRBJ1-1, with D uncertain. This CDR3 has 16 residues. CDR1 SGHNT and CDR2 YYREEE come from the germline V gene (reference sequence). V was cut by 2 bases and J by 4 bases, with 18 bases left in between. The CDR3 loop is CASSLGLTELGTEAFF. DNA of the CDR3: TGTGCCAGCAGCTTAGGTCTTACAGAGTTAGGCACTGAAGCTTTCTTT. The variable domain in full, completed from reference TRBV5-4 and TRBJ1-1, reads ETGVTQSPTHLIKTRGQQVTLRCSSQSGHNTVSWYQQALGQGPQFIFQYYREEENGRGNFPPRFSGLQFPNYSSELNVNALELDDSALYLCASSLGLTELGTEAFFGQGTRLTVV.

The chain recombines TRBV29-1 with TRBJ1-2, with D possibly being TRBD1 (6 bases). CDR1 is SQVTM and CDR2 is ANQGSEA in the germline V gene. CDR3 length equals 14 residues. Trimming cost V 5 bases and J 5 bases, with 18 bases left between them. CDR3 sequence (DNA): TGCAGCGTTTCCACAGGGTGGCCAACTTATGGCTACACCTTC. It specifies CSVSTGWPTYGYTF.

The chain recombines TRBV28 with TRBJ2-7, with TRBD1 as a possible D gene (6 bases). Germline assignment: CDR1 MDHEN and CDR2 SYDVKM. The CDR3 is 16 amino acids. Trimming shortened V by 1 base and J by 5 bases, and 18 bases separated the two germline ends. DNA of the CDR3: TGTGCCAGCAGTTTATCTTCTGAGGGGGAGCGCAACGAGCAGTACTTC. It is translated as CASSLSSEGERNEQYF.

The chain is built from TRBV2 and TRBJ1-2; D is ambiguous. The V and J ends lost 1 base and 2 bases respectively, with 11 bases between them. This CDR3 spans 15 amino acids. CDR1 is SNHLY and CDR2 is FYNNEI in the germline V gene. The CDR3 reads CASSEGFGENYGYTF. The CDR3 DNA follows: TGTGCCAGCAGTGAAGGGTTTGGGGAAAACTATGGCTACACCTTC.

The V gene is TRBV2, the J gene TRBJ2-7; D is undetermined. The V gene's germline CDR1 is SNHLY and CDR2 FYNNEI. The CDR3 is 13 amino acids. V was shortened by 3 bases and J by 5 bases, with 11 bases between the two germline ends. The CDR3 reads CASSDVLANEQYF. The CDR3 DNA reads TGTGCCAGCAGTGACGTACTGGCAAACGAGCAGTACTTC.

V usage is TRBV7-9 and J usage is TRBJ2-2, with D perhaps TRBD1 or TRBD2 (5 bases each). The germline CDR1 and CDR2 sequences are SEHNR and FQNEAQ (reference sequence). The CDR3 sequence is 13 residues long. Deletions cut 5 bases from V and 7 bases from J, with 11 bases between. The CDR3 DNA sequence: TGTGCCAGCAGCGGGGACCCGGGCGGGGAGCTGTTTTTT. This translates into CASSGDPGGELFF.

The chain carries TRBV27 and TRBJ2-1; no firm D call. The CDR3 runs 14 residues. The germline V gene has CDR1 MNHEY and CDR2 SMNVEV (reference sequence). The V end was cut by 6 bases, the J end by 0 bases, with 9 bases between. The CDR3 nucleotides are TGTGCCAGCAGCCCCTCCGTCTCCTACAATGAGCAGTTCTTC. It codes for CASSPSVSYNEQFF.

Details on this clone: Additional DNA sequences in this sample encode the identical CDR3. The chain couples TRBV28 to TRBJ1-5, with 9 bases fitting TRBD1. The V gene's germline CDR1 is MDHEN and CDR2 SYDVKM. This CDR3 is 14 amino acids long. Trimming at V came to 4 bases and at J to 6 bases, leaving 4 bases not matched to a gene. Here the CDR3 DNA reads TGTGCCAGCAGTTGGGGACAGGGTAGTCAGCCCCAGCATTTT. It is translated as CASSWGQGSQPQHF. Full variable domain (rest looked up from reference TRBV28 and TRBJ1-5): DVKVTQSSRYLVKRTGEKVFLECVQDMDHENMFWYRQDPGLGLRLIYFSYDVKMKEKGDIPEGYSVSREKKERFSLILESASTNQTSMYLCASSWGQGSQPQHFGDGTRLSIL.

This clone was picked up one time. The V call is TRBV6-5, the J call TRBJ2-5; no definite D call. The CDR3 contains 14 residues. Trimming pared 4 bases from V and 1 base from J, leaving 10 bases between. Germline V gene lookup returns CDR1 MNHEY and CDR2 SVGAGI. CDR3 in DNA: TGTGCCAGCAGTTTTCTTGGGCGCCAAGAGACCCAGTACTTC. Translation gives CASSFLGRQETQYF.

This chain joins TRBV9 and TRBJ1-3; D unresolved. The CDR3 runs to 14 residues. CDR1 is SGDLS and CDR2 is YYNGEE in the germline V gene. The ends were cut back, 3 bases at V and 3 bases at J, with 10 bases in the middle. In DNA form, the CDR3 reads TGTGCCAGCAGCGGACCGGGATTTGGAAACACCATATATTTT. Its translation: CASSGPGFGNTIYF.

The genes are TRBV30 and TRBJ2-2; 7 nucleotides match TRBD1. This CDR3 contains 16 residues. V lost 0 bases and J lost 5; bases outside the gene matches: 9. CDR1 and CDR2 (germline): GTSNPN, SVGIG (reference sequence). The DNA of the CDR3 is TGTGCCTGGAGTGTCCCTCGACAGGGAAGAACCGGGGAGCTGTTTTTT. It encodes CAWSVPRQGRTGELFF.